This T cell receptor (beta chain) was sequenced in a study of cytomegalovirus exposure and HLA in healthy donors. The CDR3 has 14 residues. Trimming took 0 bases from V and 4 from J, leaving 10 bases between them. CDR1 and CDR2 (germline): SGHDT, YYEEEE. The study's findings and limits: Several of the most significant clusters appeared, in a later analysis, to be linked to common viral pathogens. Among donors in an Asian-associated ancestry cluster, a later analysis reportedly found fewer N-insertions than the approximately 670-donor mean. Later analysis placed DRB1 highest and HLA-C lowest in TCR association rates, which differed by HLA locus.

The PCR employed 60 Vbeta primers together with 13 Jbeta primers. TCRdb's table, derived via immunoSEQ multiplex PCR, lists solely in-frame clones and lacks some. The sample has some 150,000 clones; 70% to 85% are singletons. Turning to this clone: The antigen is undetermined.

The rearrangement uses TRBV5-6 and TRBJ1-2; D remains ambiguous. The clonotype originates from a man in his thirties or forties in good health and CMV-seropositive. The sequenced material came from PBMCs. CDR3 loop: CASSLATLPYGYTF. In DNA form, the CDR3 reads TGTGCCAGCAGCTTGGCCACCCTACCCTATGGCTACACCTTC.